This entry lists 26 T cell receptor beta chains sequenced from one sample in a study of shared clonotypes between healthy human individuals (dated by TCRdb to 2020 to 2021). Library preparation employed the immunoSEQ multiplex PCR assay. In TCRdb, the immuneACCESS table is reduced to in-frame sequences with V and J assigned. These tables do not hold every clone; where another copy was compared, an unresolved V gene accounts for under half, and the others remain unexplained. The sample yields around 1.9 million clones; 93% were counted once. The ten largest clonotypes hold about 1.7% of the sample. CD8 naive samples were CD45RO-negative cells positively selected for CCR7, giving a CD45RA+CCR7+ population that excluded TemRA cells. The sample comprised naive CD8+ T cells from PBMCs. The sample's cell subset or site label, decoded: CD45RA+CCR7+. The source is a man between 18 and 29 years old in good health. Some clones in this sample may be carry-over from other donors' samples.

CDR3 loop: CASSPRDRGRWEQYF. The CDR3 DNA follows: TGTGCCAGCAGCCCTAGGGACAGGGGCAGGTGGGAGCAGTACTTC. The V gene is TRBV7-9, the J gene TRBJ2-7, with 10 nucleotides matching TRBD1. CDR3 length equals 15 residues. J gave up 7 bases and V 5 bases, and 11 bases lay outside the gene matches. The germline CDR1 and CDR2 sequences are SEHNR and FQNEAQ (reference sequence).

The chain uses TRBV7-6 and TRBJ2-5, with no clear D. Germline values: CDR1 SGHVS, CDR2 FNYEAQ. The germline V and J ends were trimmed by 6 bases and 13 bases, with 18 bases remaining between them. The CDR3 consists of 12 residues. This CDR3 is CASSQPPGPLYF. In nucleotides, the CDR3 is TGTGCCAGCAGTCAGCCCCCGGGTCCCTTGTACTTC.

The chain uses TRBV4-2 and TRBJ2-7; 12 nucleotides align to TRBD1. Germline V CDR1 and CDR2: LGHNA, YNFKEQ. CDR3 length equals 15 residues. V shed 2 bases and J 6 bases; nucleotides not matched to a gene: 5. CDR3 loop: CASSQLGTGGVEQYF. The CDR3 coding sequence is TGTGCCAGCAGCCAACTAGGGACAGGGGGCGTCGAGCAGTACTTC.

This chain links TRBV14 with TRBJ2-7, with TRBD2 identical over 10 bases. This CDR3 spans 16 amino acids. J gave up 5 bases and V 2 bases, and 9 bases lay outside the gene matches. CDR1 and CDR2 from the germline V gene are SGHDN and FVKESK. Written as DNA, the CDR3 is TGTGCCAGCAGCCAACAAGCGGGAGGGCCTCTCCACGAGCAGTACTTC. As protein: CASSQQAGGPLHEQYF.

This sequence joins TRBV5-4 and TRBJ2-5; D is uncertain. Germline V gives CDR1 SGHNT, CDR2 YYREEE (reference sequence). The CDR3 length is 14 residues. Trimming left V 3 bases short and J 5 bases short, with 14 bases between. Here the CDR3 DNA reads TGTGCCAGCAGCTCGGTCGCAGTTAGGGAGACCCAGTACTTC. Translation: CASSSVAVRETQYF.

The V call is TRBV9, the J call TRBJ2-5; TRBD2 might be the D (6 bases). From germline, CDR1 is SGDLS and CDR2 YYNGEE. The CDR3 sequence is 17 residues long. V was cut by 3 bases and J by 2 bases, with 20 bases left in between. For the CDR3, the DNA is TGTGCCAGCAGCGCCCGCGGAGGCGGGGTGTGGCAAGAGACCCAGTACTTC. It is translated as CASSARGGGVWQETQYF. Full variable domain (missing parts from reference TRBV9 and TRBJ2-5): DSGVTQTPKHLITATGQRVTLRCSPRSGDLSVYWYQQSLDQGLQFLIQYYNGEERAKGNILERFSAQQFPDLHSELNLSSLELGDSALYFCASSARGGGVWQETQYFGPGTRLLVL.

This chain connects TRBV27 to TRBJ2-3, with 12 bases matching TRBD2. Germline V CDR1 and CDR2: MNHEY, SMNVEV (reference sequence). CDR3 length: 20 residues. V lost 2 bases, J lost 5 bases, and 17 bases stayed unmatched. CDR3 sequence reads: CASSLGVSSRTSGNLDTQYF. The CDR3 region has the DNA TGTGCCAGCAGTTTAGGAGTGTCTTCTCGGACTAGCGGGAATTTAGATACGCAGTATTTT.

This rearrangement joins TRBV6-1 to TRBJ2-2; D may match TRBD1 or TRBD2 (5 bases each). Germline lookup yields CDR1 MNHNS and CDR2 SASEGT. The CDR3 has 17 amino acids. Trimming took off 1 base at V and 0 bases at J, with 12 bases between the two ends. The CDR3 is CASSEDEGPTNTGELFF. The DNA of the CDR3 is TGTGCCAGCAGTGAAGACGAGGGGCCGACGAACACCGGGGAGCTGTTTTTT.

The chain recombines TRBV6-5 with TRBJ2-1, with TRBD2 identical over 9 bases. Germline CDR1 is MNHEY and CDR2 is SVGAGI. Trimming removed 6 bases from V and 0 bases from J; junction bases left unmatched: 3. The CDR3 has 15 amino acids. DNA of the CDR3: TGTGCCAGCAGATCTAGCGGGAACTCCTACAATGAGCAGTTCTTC. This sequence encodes CASRSSGNSYNEQFF.

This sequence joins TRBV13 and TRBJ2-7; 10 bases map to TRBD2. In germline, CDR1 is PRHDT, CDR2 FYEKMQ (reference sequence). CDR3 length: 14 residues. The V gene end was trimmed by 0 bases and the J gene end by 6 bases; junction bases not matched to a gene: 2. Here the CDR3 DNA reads TGTGCCAGCAGCTTAGGAGAGCGGGAGGGCGAGCAGTACTTC. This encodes CASSLGEREGEQYF.

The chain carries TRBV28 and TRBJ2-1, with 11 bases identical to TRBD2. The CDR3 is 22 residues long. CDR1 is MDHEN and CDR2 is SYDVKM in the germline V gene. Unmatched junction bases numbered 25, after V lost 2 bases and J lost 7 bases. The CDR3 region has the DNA TGTGCCAGCAGTTTAATGGTCTTCGTAACTAGCGGGAGAGGATCACTTGGGAATGAGCAGTTCTTC. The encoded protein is CASSLMVFVTSGRGSLGNEQFF.

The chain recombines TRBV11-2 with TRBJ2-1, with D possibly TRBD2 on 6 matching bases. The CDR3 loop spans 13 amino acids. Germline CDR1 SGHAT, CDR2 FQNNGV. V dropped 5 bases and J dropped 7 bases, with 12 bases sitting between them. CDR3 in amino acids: CASSHGTSNEQFF. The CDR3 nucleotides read TGTGCCAGCAGCCACGGGACTTCGAATGAGCAGTTCTTC.

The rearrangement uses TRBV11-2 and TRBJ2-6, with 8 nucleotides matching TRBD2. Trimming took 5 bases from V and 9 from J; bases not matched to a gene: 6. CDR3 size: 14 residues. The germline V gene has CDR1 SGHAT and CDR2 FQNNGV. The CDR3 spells CASSPRGGLNVLTF. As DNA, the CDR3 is TGTGCCAGCAGCCCCCGGGGGGGGCTCAACGTCCTGACTTTC. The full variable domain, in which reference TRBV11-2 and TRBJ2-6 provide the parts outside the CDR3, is EAGVAQSPRYKIIEKRQSVAFWCNPISGHATLYWYQQILGQGPKLLIQFQNNGVVDDSQLPKDRFSAERLKGVDSTLKIQPAKLEDSAVYLCASSPRGGLNVLTFGAGSRLTVL.

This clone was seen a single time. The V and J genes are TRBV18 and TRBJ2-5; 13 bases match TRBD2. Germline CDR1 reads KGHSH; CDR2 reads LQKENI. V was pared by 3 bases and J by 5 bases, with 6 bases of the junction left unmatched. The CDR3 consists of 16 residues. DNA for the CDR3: TGTGCCAGCTCACCGAGGACTAGCGGGAGCAAGGAGACCCAGTACTTC. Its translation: CASSPRTSGSKETQYF.

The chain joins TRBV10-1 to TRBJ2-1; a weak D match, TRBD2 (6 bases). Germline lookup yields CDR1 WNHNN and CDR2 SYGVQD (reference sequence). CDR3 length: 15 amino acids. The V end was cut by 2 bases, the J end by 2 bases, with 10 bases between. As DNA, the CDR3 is TGCGCCAGCAGTGAGCGGGGACTGGCCTACAATGAGCAGTTCTTC. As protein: CASSERGLAYNEQFF.

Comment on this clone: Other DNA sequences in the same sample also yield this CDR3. The CDR3 region has the DNA TGTGCCAGCAGCGCAAGTGGGACTAGCACAGATACGCAGTATTTT. Its translation: CASSASGTSTDTQYF. The chain employs TRBV9 and TRBJ2-3, with a possible D match to TRBD2 (6 bases). Trimming took 3 bases from V and 0 from J, leaving 11 bases between them. CDR1 is SGDLS, CDR2 YYNGEE, per germline. This CDR3 is built from 15 residues.

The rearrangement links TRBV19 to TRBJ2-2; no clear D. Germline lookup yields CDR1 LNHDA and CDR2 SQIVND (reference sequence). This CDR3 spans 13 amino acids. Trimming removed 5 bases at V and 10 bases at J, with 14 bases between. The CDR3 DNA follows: TGTGCCAGTAGTCTCTACGAGTCCCTGGAGCTGTTTTTT. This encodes CASSLYESLELFF.

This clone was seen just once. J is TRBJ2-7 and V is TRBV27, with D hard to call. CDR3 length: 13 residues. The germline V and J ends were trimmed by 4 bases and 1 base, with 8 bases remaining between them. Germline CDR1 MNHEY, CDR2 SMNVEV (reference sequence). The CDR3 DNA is TGTGCCAGCAGTTCGGCCCAATCCTACGAGCAGTACTTC. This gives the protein CASSSAQSYEQYF.

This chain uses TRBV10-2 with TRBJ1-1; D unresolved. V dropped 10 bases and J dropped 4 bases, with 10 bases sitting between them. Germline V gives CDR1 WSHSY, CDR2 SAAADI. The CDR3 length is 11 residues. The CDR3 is CATALPTEAFF. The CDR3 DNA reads TGCGCCACCGCCTTACCCACTGAAGCTTTCTTT.

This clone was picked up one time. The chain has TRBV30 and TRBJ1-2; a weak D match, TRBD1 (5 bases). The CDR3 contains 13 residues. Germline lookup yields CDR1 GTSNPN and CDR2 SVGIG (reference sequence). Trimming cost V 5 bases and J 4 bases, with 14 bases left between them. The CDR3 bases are TGTGCCTGGGACCCTTTTAGGGGCTATGGCTACACCTTC. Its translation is CAWDPFRGYGYTF.

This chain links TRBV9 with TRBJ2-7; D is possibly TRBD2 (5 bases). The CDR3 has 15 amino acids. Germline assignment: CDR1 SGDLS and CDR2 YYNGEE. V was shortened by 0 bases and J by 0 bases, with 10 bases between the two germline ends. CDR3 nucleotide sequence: TGTGCCAGCAGCGTAGAGGCTAGCCCCTCCTACGAGCAGTACTTC. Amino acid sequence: CASSVEASPSYEQYF.

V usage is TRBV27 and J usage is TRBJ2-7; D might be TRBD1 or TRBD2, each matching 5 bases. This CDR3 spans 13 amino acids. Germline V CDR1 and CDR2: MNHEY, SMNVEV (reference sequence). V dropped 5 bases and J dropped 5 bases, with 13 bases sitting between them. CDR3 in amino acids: CASSPYRRHEQYF. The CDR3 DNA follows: TGTGCCAGCAGTCCGTACAGGAGGCACGAGCAGTACTTC.

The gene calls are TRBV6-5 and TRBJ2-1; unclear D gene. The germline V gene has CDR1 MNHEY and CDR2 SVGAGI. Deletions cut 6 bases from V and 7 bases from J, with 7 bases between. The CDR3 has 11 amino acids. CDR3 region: CASRLLNEQFF. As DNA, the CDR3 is TGTGCCAGCAGATTACTAAATGAGCAGTTCTTC.

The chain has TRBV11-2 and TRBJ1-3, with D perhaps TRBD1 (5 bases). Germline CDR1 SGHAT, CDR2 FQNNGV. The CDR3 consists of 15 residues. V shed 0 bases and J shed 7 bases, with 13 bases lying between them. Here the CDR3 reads CASSLEGNRGNTIYF. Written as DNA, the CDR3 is TGTGCCAGCAGCTTAGAGGGGAACCGGGGCAACACCATATATTTT.

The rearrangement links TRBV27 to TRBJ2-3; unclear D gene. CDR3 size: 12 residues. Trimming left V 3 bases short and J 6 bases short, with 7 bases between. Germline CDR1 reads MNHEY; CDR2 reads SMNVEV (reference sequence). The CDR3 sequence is CASSFSRDTQYF. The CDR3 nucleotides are TGTGCCAGCAGTTTTAGTCGGGATACGCAGTATTTT.

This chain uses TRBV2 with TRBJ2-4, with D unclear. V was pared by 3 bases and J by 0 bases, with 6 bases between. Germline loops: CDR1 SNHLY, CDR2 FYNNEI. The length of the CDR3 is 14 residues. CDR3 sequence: CASSEDLAKNIQYF. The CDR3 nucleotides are TGTGCCAGCAGTGAGGATTTAGCCAAAAACATTCAGTACTTC.